This is a list of T cell receptor beta chains from one sample in a study of cytomegalovirus exposure and HLA in healthy donors. The data were produced by immunoSEQ multiplex PCR, yet TCRdb's version contains in-frame clones alone and is incomplete. The table lists around 220,000 clones, approximately 70% of them singletons. The sample consisted of PBMCs. The receptors were sampled from a woman in her 30s in good health and CMV-seronegative. Both conserved end residues are part of each CDR3. D genes are given only for firm matches. The size of a clone is reported for some rows only, either as once, few or many, or as a class for expanded clones.

TRBJ1-1 | NA | NA | TRBV5-5 | TGTGCCAGCAGCTCGGGACTTTTGAACACTGAAGCTTTCTTT | CASSSGLLNTEAFF
TRBJ2-1 | NA | NA | TRBV28 | TGTGCCAGCAGTTTAGGGCTTCTTGGAGGTATTAAGCAGTTCTTC | CASSLGLLGGIKQFF
TRBJ1-1 | NA | NA | TRBV6-1 | TGTGCCAGCAGTGGGGGGGGTCTGAACACTGAAGCTTTCTTT | CASSGGGLNTEAFF
TRBJ2-3 | few | NA | TRBV11-3 | TGTGCCAGCAGCTCTGAGCGGGGGGGACAGGGCGCAGATACGCAGTATTTT | CASSSERGGQGADTQYF
TRBJ2-1 | NA | NA | TRBV19 | TGTGCCAGTAGGGGGACTGACAATGAGCAGTTCTTC | CASRGTDNEQFF
TRBJ2-1 | NA | TRBD2 | TRBV30 | TGTGCCTGGGGAAGATCTAGCGGGATGTGGTTCTTC | CAWGRSSGMWFF
TRBJ1-5 | NA | NA | TRBV2 | TGTGCCAGCAGTGAAAGTTGGTGGGGGGGGTACCAGCCCCAGCATTTT | CASSESWWGGYQPQHF
TRBJ2-1 | NA | NA | TRBV11-2 | TGTGCCAGCAGCCTCGACTGGGTTCACGATGAGCAGTTCTTC | CASSLDWVHDEQFF
TRBJ2-3 | once | TRBD1 | TRBV9 | TGTGCCAGCAGCCGTACAGGGGGCCGAGATACAGATACGCAGTATTTT | CASSRTGGRDTDTQYF
TRBJ1-3 | few | NA | TRBV27 | TGTGCCAGCAGTGTACTTCCATTTAGCTCTGGAAACACCATATATTTT | CASSVLPFSSGNTIYF
TRBJ1-6 | NA | NA | TRBV6-5 | TGTGCCAGCAGACGGGGGGAAGCCTATAATTCACCCCTCCACTTT | CASRRGEAYNSPLHF
TRBJ1-5 | NA | TRBD1 | TRBV7-8 | TGTGCCAGCAGCATTACAGGGGTTGGCCAGCCCCAGCATTTT | CASSITGVGQPQHF
TRBJ1-1 | NA | NA | TRBV7-9 | TGTGCCAGCAGCTTAGTTGGGACAAGCACTGAAGCTTTCTTT | CASSLVGTSTEAFF
TRBJ2-6 | NA | NA | TRBV27 | TGTGCCAGCAGTTTGAGGGTTGCTGGGGCCAACGTCCTGACTTTC | CASSLRVAGANVLTF
TRBJ2-3 | few | NA | TRBV2 | TGTGCCAGCATTCCTCAGAGGGAATTAACGGATACGCAGTATTTT | CASIPQRELTDTQYF
TRBJ2-1 | NA | TRBD2 | TRBV4-2 | TGTGCCAGCAGCCAAGAATATAGCGGGCCAACTCACAATGAGCAGTTCTTC | CASSQEYSGPTHNEQFF
TRBJ1-1 | few | NA | TRBV7-3 | TGTGCCAGCAGCAAGCGGGCAGATAACACTGAAGCTTTCTTT | CASSKRADNTEAFF
TRBJ2-1 | once | TRBD2 | TRBV7-9 | TGTGCCAGCAGCATACCGGGACTAGCCGATGAGCAGTTCTTC | CASSIPGLADEQFF
TRBJ1-2 | NA | TRBD1 | TRBV27 | TGTGCCAGCAGCCCTCGGACAGGGTTTTTCTATGGCTACACCTTC | CASSPRTGFFYGYTF
TRBJ2-1 | NA | TRBD2 | TRBV30 | TGTGCCTCCCCGCTTTTGCGGGAGTCCGGCGAGCAGTTCTTC | CASPLLRESGEQFF
TRBJ1-2 | NA | NA | TRBV6-1 | TGTGCCAGCAGTGACAGGGCGAGGATTAACTATGGCTACACCTTC | CASSDRARINYGYTF
TRBJ1-5 | NA | NA | TRBV29-1 | TGCAGGGGGGGGCAGGGAAGTAGCAATCAGCCCCAGCATTTT | CRGGQGSSNQPQHF
TRBJ1-1 | NA | NA | TRBV6-6 | TGTGCCAGCAGTCGAGTGAACACTGAAGCTTTCTTT | CASSRVNTEAFF
TRBJ2-1 | NA | TRBD2 | TRBV6-6 | TGTGCCAGCAGTTATCATAGCGGGAGGGCCCACAATGAGCAGTTCTTC | CASSYHSGRAHNEQFF
TRBJ2-5 | NA | NA | TRBV6-1 | TGTGCCAGCAGTCACACCCAAGAGACCCAGTACTTC | CASSHTQETQYF
TRBJ2-2 | NA | TRBD1 | TRBV6-5 | TGTGCCAGCAGTACAGGGGTAGGCACCGGGGAGCTGTTTTTT | CASSTGVGTGELFF